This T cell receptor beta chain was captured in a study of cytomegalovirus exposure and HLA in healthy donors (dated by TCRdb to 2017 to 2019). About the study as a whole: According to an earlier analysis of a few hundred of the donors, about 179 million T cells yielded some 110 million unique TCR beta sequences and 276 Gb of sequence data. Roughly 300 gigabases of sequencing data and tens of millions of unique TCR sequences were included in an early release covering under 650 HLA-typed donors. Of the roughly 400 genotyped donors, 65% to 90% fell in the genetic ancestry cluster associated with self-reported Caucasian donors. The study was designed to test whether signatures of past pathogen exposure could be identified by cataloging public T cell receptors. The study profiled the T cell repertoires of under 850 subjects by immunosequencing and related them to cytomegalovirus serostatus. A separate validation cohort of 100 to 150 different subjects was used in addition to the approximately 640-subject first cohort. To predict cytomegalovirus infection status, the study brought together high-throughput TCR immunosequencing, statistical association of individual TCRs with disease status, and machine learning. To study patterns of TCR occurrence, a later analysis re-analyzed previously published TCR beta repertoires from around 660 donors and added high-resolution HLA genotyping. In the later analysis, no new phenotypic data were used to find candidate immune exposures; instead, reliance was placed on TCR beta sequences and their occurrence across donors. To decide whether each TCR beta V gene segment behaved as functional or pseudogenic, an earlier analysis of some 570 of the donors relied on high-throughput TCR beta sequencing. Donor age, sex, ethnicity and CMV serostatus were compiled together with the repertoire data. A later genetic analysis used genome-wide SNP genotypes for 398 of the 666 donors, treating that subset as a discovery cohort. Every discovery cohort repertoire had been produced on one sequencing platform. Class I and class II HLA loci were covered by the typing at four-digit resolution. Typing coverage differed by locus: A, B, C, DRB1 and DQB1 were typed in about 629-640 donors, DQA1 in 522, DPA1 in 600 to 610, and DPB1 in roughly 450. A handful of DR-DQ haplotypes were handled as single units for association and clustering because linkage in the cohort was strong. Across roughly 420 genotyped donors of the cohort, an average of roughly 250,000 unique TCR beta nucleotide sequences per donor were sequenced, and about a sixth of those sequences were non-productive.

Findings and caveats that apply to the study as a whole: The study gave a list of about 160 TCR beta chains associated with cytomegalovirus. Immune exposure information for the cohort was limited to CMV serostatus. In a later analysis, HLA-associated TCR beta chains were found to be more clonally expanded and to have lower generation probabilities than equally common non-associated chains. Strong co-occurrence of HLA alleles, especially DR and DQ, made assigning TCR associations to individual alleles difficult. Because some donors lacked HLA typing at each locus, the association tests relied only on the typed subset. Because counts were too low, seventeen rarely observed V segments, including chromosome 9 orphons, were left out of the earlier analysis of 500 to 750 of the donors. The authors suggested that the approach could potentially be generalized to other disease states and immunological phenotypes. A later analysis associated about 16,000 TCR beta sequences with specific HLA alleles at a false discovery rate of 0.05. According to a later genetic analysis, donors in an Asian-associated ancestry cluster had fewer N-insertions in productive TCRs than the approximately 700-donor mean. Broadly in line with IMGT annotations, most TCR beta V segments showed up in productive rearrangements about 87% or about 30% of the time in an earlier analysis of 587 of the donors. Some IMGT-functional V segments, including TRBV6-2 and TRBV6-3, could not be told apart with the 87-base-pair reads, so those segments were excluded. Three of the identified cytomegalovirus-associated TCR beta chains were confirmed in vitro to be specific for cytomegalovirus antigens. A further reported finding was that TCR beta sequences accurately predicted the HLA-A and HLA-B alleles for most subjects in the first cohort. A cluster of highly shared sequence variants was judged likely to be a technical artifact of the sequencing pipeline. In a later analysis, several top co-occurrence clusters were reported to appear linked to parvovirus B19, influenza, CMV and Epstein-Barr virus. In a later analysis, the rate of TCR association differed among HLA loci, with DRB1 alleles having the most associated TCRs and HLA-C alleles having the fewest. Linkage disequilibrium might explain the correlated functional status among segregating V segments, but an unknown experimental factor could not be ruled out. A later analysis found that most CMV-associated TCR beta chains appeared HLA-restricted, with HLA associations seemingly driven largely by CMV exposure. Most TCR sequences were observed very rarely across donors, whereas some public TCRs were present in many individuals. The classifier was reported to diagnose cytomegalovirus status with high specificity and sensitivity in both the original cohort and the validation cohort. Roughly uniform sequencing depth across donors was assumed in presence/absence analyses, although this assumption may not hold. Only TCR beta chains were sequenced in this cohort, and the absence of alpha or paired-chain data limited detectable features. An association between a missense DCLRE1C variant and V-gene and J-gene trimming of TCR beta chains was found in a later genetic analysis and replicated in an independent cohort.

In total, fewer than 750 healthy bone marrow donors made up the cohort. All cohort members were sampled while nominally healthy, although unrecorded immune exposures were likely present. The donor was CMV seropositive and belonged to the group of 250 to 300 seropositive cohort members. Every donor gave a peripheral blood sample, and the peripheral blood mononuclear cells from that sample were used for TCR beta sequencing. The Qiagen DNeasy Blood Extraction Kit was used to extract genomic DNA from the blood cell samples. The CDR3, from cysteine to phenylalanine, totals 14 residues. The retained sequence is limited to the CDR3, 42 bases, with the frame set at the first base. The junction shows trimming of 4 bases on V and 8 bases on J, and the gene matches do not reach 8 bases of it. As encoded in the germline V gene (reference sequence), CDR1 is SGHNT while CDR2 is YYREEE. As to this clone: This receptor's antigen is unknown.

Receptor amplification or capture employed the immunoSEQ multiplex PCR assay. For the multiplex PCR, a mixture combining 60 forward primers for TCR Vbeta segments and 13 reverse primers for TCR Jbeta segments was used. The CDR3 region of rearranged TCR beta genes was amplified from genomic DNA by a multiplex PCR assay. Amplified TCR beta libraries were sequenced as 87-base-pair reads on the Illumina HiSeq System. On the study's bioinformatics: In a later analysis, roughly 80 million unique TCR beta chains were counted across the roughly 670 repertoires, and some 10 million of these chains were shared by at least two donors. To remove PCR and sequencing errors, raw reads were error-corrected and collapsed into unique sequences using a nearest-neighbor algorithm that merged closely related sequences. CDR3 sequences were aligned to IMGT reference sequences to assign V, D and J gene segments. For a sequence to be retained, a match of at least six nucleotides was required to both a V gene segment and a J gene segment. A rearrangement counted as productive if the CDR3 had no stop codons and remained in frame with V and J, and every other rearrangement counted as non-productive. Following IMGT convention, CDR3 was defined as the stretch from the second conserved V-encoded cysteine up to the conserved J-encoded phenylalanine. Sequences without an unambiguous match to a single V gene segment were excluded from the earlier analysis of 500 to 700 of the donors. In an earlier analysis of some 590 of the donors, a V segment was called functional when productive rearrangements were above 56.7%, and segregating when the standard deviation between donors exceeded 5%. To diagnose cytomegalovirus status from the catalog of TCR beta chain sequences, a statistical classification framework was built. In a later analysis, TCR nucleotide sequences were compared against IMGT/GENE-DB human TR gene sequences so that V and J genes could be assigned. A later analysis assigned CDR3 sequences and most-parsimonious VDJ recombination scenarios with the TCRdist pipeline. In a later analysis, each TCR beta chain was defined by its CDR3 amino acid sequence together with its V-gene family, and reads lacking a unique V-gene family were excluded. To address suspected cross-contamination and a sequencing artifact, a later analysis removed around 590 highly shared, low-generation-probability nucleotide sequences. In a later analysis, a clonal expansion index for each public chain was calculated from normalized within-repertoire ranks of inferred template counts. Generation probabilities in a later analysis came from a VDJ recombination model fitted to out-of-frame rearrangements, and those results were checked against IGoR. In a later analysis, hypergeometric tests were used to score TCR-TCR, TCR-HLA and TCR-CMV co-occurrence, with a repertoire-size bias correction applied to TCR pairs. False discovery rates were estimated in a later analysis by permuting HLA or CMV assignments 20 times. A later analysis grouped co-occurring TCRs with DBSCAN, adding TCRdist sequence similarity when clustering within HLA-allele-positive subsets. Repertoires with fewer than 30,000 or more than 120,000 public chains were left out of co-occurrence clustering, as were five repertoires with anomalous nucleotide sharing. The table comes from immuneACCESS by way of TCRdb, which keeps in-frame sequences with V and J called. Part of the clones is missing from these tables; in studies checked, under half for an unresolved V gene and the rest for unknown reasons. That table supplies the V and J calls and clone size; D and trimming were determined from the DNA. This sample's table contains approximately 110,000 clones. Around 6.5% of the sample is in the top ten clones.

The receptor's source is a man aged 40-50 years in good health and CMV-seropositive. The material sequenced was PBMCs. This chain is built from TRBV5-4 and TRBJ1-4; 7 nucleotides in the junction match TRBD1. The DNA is TGTGCCAGCAGCGTTGACAGGGCGGCCGAAAAACTGTTTTTT. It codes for CASSVDRAAEKLFF.